The entry below gives a single T cell receptor (beta chain) sequence along with its context. Its antigen is not identified. This sample is drawn from a study of molecular identifiers for immune sequencing clone quantification. About the study: Sequencing covered four of five parts into which replicate RNA from around 20,000 or 100,000 naive CD8 cells was split. Notes on the study in general: The share of molecules held by clones above 20 RNA copies was over 98% in effector cells and under 1% in naive cells.

Bulk libraries came from a prior protocol with listed TCR primers. MiXCR, applied by TCRdb to the PCR reads, yields one record per CDR3 protein. The sample carries tens of thousands of distinct CDR3 sequences, about 20% recorded once. V trimming: 2 bases; J trimming: 5 bases; junction bases outside the gene matches: 14. The CDR3 loop spans 17 amino acids. From germline, CDR1 is SGHVS and CDR2 FQNEAQ. Sequencing input: naive CD8+ T cells from blood, with Jurkat cell RNA spiked in. Subset here: FACS-sorted CD8+CD4-CCR7+CD45RA+ naive T cells. This TCR came from a human donor in good health. Some libraries in this study had Jurkat cell RNA spiked in. The chain couples TRBV7-8 to TRBJ2-7; 8 bases are shared with TRBD1. The chain's CDR3 is CASSLPETGGMLHEQYF. CDR3 DNA: TGTGCCAGCAGCTTACCGGAAACAGGGGGTATGCTCCACGAGCAGTACTTC.